One sample yielded the 28 T cell receptor beta chains listed below, sequenced in a study of cytomegalovirus exposure and HLA in healthy donors. Using immunoSEQ multiplex PCR, the repertoire was profiled, and TCRdb retains in-frame clones only, with some absent. The repertoire consists of approximately 200,000 clones, with roughly three quarters occurring once and the leading ten covering around 1.2%. The sequencing input was PBMCs. Every receptor here comes from a woman aged 30 to 39 in good health and CMV-seronegative.

The chain uses TRBV30 and TRBJ1-3; 7 bases line up with TRBD1. CDR1 is GTSNPN and CDR2 is SVGIG in the germline V gene (reference sequence). The CDR3 sequence is 14 residues long. The ends lost 6 bases at V and 2 bases at J; junction bases unmatched: 7. CDR3 bases: TGTGCCTGTGCACAGGGGAGTCCTGGAAACACCATATATTTT. It codes for CACAQGSPGNTIYF.

This rearrangement joins TRBV10-1 to TRBJ2-7, with 7 bases fitting TRBD1. The CDR3 extends over 14 amino acids. Trimming removed 8 bases from V and 4 bases from J; junction bases left unmatched: 11. The V gene's germline CDR1 is WNHNN and CDR2 SYGVQD (reference sequence). In nucleotides, the CDR3 is TGCGCCAGCCAAAAGGAAGGGACAGCTTACGAGCAGTACTTC. Its protein is CASQKEGTAYEQYF.

V gene TRBV5-6 combines with J gene TRBJ2-6; D gene unclear. V lost 0 bases to trimming and J lost 0 bases, with 7 bases between them. This CDR3 contains 16 residues. Germline V CDR1 and CDR2: SGHDT, YYEEEE. In DNA, the CDR3 is TGTGCCAGCAGCTTGGGACTGACCTCTGGGGCCAACGTCCTGACTTTC. Protein: CASSLGLTSGANVLTF.

J is TRBJ2-7 and V is TRBV10-2; D is perhaps TRBD1 (6 bases). Germline V gene sequence: CDR1 WSHSY, CDR2 SAAADI. Trimming took off 7 bases at V and 3 bases at J, with 16 bases between the two ends. The length of the CDR3 is 14 residues. This chain's CDR3 is CASTGRDTLYEQYF. The DNA for the CDR3 is TGCGCCAGCACGGGCCGGGACACTCTCTACGAGCAGTACTTC.

The rearrangement uses TRBV29-1 and TRBJ2-7; D is perhaps TRBD2 (6 bases). Trimming stripped 4 bases from V and 4 bases from J, with 14 bases between. CDR1 SQVTM and CDR2 ANQGSEA come from the germline V gene. This CDR3 is 13 amino acids long. This chain's CDR3 is CSVVGGTEYEQYF. DNA of the CDR3: TGCAGCGTTGTAGGAGGGACTGAGTACGAGCAGTACTTC.

V gene TRBV6-1 combines with J gene TRBJ2-7; tentatively, D is TRBD2 (5 bases). Germline CDR1 is MNHNS and CDR2 is SASEGT. V gave up 3 bases and J gave up 2 bases, with 14 bases separating them. CDR3 length equals 15 residues. CDR3 amino acids: CASSERLGGPYEQYF. As DNA, the CDR3 is TGTGCCAGCAGTGAGAGGTTAGGAGGTCCCTACGAGCAGTACTTC.

V gene TRBV29-1 combines with J gene TRBJ2-3, with 8 nucleotides matching TRBD2. Germline V gene lookup returns CDR1 SQVTM and CDR2 ANQGSEA. V lost 6 bases and J lost 9; bases outside the gene matches: 5. The CDR3 length is 11 residues. The CDR3 DNA reads TGCAGCGTCCGGGGGGGGGACACGCAGTATTTT. Its protein product is CSVRGGDTQYF.

The chain links TRBV30 to TRBJ1-2; D call uncertain. The CDR3 is 12 amino acids. Germline V gene sequence: CDR1 GTSNPN, CDR2 SVGIG (reference sequence). Deletions cut 5 bases from V and 10 bases from J, with 17 bases between. The DNA of the CDR3 is TGTGCCTGGGGGTATGAGGGCTTACCCTACACCTTC. Translated, it gives CAWGYEGLPYTF.

This sequence joins TRBV11-2 and TRBJ2-1; 14 bases fit TRBD2. CDR1 and CDR2 (germline): SGHAT, FQNNGV. This CDR3 comprises 17 residues. V lost 1 base, J lost 7 bases, and 6 bases stayed unmatched. The CDR3 bases are TGTGCCAGCAGCTTAGGTGGGACTAGCGGGAGTATGAATGAGCAGTTCTTC. It is translated as CASSLGGTSGSMNEQFF.

The chain joins TRBV10-2 to TRBJ1-5, with 9 bases lining up with TRBD1. The CDR3 length is 14 residues. Germline-derived CDR1 and CDR2 are WSHSY and SAAADI. V gave up 5 bases and J gave up 7 bases; unmatched junction bases: 6. The CDR3 bases are TGCGCCAGCAGTCCCCGACAGGGGGGACAGCCCCAGCATTTT. Protein: CASSPRQGGQPQHF.

The gene calls are TRBV6-1 and TRBJ1-5, with 9 nucleotides matching TRBD1. V was pared by 5 bases and J by 3 bases, with 5 bases of the junction left unmatched. The germline V gene has CDR1 MNHNS and CDR2 SASEGT. The CDR3 length is 15 residues. CDR3 in amino acids: CASSLQGAINQPQHF. Written as DNA, the CDR3 is TGTGCCAGCAGTTTACAGGGGGCTATCAATCAGCCCCAGCATTTT.

The chain has TRBV10-2 and TRBJ1-1; 7 positions agree with TRBD1. V gave up 6 bases and J gave up 1 base; unmatched junction bases: 8. CDR3 length: 15 amino acids. Looked up from germline, CDR1 is WSHSY and CDR2 is SAAADI. CDR3 nucleotides: TGCGCCAGCAGGGACACAGGGGCGGGGAACACTGAAGCTTTCTTT. Translated, it gives CASRDTGAGNTEAFF.

V usage is TRBV30 and J usage is TRBJ1-2; D possibly corresponds to TRBD1 (5 bases). Germline values: CDR1 GTSNPN, CDR2 SVGIG (reference sequence). CDR3 length equals 15 residues. Trimming took off 5 bases at V and 0 bases at J, with 16 bases between the two ends. This CDR3 is CAWQIGGITNYGYTF. The CDR3 DNA follows: TGTGCCTGGCAAATCGGGGGGATTACTAACTATGGCTACACCTTC.

The chain links TRBV7-9 to TRBJ2-1, with 11 nucleotides matching TRBD2. Germline V CDR1 and CDR2: SEHNR, FQNEAQ (reference sequence). V was clipped by 5 bases and J by 4 bases; unmatched bases: 7. The CDR3 is 16 residues long. The CDR3 here is CASSPRLAGSYNEQFF. The DNA of the CDR3 is TGTGCCAGCAGCCCTCGACTAGCGGGATCGTACAATGAGCAGTTCTTC. Complete variable domain (other parts from reference TRBV7-9 and TRBJ2-1): DTGVSQNPRHKITKRGQNVTFRCDPISEHNRLYWYRQTLGQGPEFLTYFQNEAQLEKSRLLSDRFSAERPKGSFSTLEIQRTEQGDSAMYLCASSPRLAGSYNEQFFGPGTRLTVL.

The chain recombines TRBV2 with TRBJ1-1, with 7 bases fitting TRBD1. Germline V gene lookup returns CDR1 SNHLY and CDR2 FYNNEI. The CDR3 runs to 15 residues. V lost 6 bases to trimming and J lost 2 bases; unmatched junction nucleotides: 9. The CDR3 loop reads CASRPNRGPNTEAFF. CDR3 DNA sequence: TGTGCCAGCAGACCTAACAGGGGCCCCAACACTGAAGCTTTCTTT.

This chain uses TRBV5-1 with TRBJ2-3, with D hard to call. This CDR3 region has 14 residues. CDR1 SGHRS and CDR2 YFSETQ come from the germline V gene. With 2 bases removed from V and 0 bases from J, the gap between germline ends came to 7 bases. This CDR3 reads CASSFTSSTDTQYF. The DNA of the CDR3 is TGCGCCAGCAGCTTCACTTCTAGCACAGATACGCAGTATTTT. The whole variable domain, filled in from reference TRBV5-1 and TRBJ2-3, reads KAGVTQTPRYLIKTRGQQVTLSCSPISGHRSVSWYQQTPGQGLQFLFEYFSETQRNKGNFPGRFSGRQFSNSRSEMNVSTLELGDSALYLCASSFTSSTDTQYFGPGTRLTVL.

CDR3 sequence: CAWSVAAGTGELFF. DNA of the CDR3: TGTGCCTGGAGTGTAGCAGCAGGGACCGGGGAGCTGTTTTTT. The V call is TRBV30, the J call TRBJ2-2; a weak D match, TRBD1 (5 bases). Germline lookup yields CDR1 GTSNPN and CDR2 SVGIG (reference sequence). Trimming removed 0 bases from V and 5 bases from J, with 10 bases in between. This CDR3 comprises 14 residues.

J is TRBJ1-2 and V is TRBV2; tentatively, D is TRBD1 (6 bases). This CDR3 spans 14 amino acids. The V end lost 4 bases, the J end lost 4 bases, and 13 bases lay between the germline ends. Germline V CDR1 and CDR2: SNHLY, FYNNEI. The CDR3 region is CASSVERGAYGYTF. The CDR3 bases are TGTGCCAGCAGTGTCGAGCGGGGGGCCTATGGCTACACCTTC.

The CDR3 here is CASSRGSSLNHYGYTF. In DNA form, the CDR3 reads TGTGCCAGCAGCCGCGGGAGTTCCCTTAATCACTATGGCTACACCTTC. The rearrangement uses TRBV28 and TRBJ1-2; D call uncertain. Between the trimmed V and J ends, which lost 6 bases and 3 bases, there was a span of 20 bases. CDR1 MDHEN and CDR2 SYDVKM come from the germline V gene. CDR3 length: 16 residues.

The chain links TRBV28 to TRBJ2-3; TRBD2 matches 11 bases. This CDR3 has 18 residues. CDR1 is MDHEN, CDR2 SYDVKM, per germline. With 8 bases clipped from V and 0 bases from J, the junction kept 13 bases outside the gene matches. CDR3 sequence: CASPPAGLAVPSTDTQYF. CDR3 bases: TGTGCCAGCCCCCCCGCGGGACTAGCGGTCCCTAGCACAGATACGCAGTATTTT.

The genes are TRBV6-1 and TRBJ2-4, with a tentative D call TRBD2 (5 bases). The CDR3 spans 12 residues. The ends were cut back, 6 bases at V and 6 bases at J, with 9 bases in the middle. Germline V lookup: CDR1 MNHNS, CDR2 SASEGT. DNA of the CDR3: TGTGCCAGCAGCGGGGTTGGAAACATTCAGTACTTC. Translated, it gives CASSGVGNIQYF.

The chain combines TRBV5-1 with TRBJ1-2; D is unclear. The length of the CDR3 is 12 residues. The germline CDR1 and CDR2 sequences are SGHRS and YFSETQ. V lost 3 bases and J lost 1, with 4 bases in between. In DNA form, the CDR3 reads TGCGCCAGCAGCTCCAGTAACTATGGCTACACCTTC. Translating it yields CASSSSNYGYTF.

The CDR3 sequence: CASSFRPSSGYTF. In DNA form, the CDR3 reads TGTGCCAGCAGTTTTAGACCCAGCTCAGGATACACCTTC. The chain uses TRBV27 and TRBJ1-2; D remains unclear. CDR3 length: 13 amino acids. V lost 3 bases, J lost 11 bases, and 16 bases lay in between. Per the germline V gene, CDR1 is MNHEY and CDR2 is SMNVEV (reference sequence).

Here the CDR3 reads CASSSRHLSQPQHF. The CDR3 bases are TGTGCCAGCAGTTCTAGGCATCTCAGCCAGCCCCAGCATTTT. The J gene is TRBJ1-5, the V gene TRBV28; D unclear. Trimming left V 4 bases short and J 7 bases short, with 14 bases between. Germline lookup yields CDR1 MDHEN and CDR2 SYDVKM. This CDR3 comprises 14 residues.

This clone was counted only a few times. The chain is built from TRBV18 and TRBJ1-5; D unclear. Trimming removed 1 base at V and 2 bases at J, with 9 bases between. Germline CDR1 and CDR2: KGHSH and LQKENI. The CDR3 has 15 residues. The CDR3 protein is CASSPLAEGNQPQHF. DNA of the CDR3: TGTGCCAGCTCACCACTGGCAGAGGGCAATCAGCCCCAGCATTTT.

This sequence joins TRBV4-1 and TRBJ2-2; tentative D call: TRBD2 (5 bases). The CDR3 length is 18 residues. The germline CDR1 and CDR2 sequences are MGHRA and YSYEKL. V lost 4 bases, J lost 2 bases, and 20 bases lay in between. The CDR3 loop is CASSPHADTRINTGELFF. The CDR3 DNA follows: TGCGCCAGCAGCCCCCACGCCGATACTAGGATAAACACCGGGGAGCTGTTTTTT.

The rearrangement uses TRBV2 and TRBJ1-2; D unresolved. The CDR3 runs 14 residues. From germline, CDR1 is SNHLY and CDR2 FYNNEI. V lost 0 bases and J 4 bases, leaving 9 bases between the germline ends. The CDR3 DNA sequence: TGTGCCAGCAGTGAAGCAGGGAGTAGCTATGGCTACACCTTC. It translates to CASSEAGSSYGYTF. The variable domain in full, completed from reference TRBV2 and TRBJ1-2, reads EPEVTQTPSHQVTQMGQEVILRCVPISNHLYFYWYRQILGQKVEFLVSFYNNEISEKSEIFDDQFSVERPDGSNFTLKIRSTKLEDSAMYFCASSEAGSSYGYTFGSGTRLTVV.

The CDR3 sequence: CAWSTGSKNIQYF. The CDR3 DNA sequence: TGTGCCTGGAGCACAGGGTCCAAAAACATTCAGTACTTC. This chain links TRBV30 with TRBJ2-4; D may be TRBD1 (6 bases). V shed 3 bases and J shed 2 bases, with 8 bases lying between them. CDR1 and CDR2 from the germline V gene are GTSNPN and SVGIG (reference sequence). The length of the CDR3 is 13 residues.